The 8 T cell receptor beta chains in this list originate from one sample, sequenced in a study of CD8 T cells in Susac syndrome. When the RNA was reverse transcribed, random hexamers were used with an input of about 0.45 to 1 ug. TCRdb passed the immunoSEQ multiplex PCR reads through MiXCR, listing each CDR3 protein once. There are 240,000 or so distinct CDR3 sequences in the sample; 90% to 96% occur only once, and approximately 0.094% lies in the top ten. Sequenced input: CD4+ T cells from PBMCs. The source of these receptors is a human donor with Susac syndrome.

This sequence joins TRBV5-1 and TRBJ1-1; D call uncertain. CDR3 length: 15 amino acids. Germline values: CDR1 SGHRS, CDR2 YFSETQ. The ends were cut back, 4 bases at V and 2 bases at J, with 15 bases in the middle. In DNA form, the CDR3 reads TGCGCCAGCAGCGATGGAAGGACGGCCAACACTGAAGCTTTCTTT. Translating gives CASSDGRTANTEAFF.

The chain carries TRBV4-2 and TRBJ2-1, with 15 bases that match TRBD2. The CDR3 contains 18 residues. The germline V gene has CDR1 LGHNA and CDR2 YNFKEQ. The V gene end was trimmed by 0 bases and the J gene end by 7 bases; junction bases not matched to a gene: 7. This CDR3 reads CASSQDRWTSGRVNEQFF. In DNA form, the CDR3 reads TGTGCCAGCAGCCAAGATCGGTGGACTAGCGGGAGGGTAAATGAGCAGTTCTTC.

Written as DNA, the CDR3 is TGTGCCAGTAGTATAAAAGGCAGCGACAATCAGCCCCAGCATTTT. Residues: CASSIKGSDNQPQHF. The genes are TRBV19 and TRBJ1-5, with no clear D. V lost 2 bases and J lost 3, with 11 bases in between. CDR3 size: 15 residues. Germline CDR1 LNHDA, CDR2 SQIVND (reference sequence). Full variable domain (outside the CDR3, taken from reference TRBV19 and TRBJ1-5): DGGITQSPKYLFRKEGQNVTLSCEQNLNHDAMYWYRQDPGQGLRLIYYSQIVNDFQKGDIAEGYSVSREKKESFPLTVTSAQKNPTAFYLCASSIKGSDNQPQHFGDGTRLSIL.

This chain uses TRBV29-1 with TRBJ1-1, with D hard to call. This CDR3 spans 12 amino acids. The germline V and J ends were trimmed by 0 bases and 6 bases, with 8 bases remaining between them. Germline V gene data show CDR1 as SQVTM and CDR2 as ANQGSEA. The CDR3 DNA is TGCAGCGTTGAAGATCGGACGTCTGAAGCTTTCTTT. As protein: CSVEDRTSEAFF.

The rearrangement uses TRBV6-5 and TRBJ1-5, with TRBD1 matching 7 bases. There are 14 residues in the CDR3. CDR1 is MNHEY and CDR2 is SVGAGI in the germline V gene. Trimming cost V 10 bases and J 0 bases; bases outside gene matches: 6. This CDR3 reads CATSGGHSNQPQHF. The CDR3 region has the DNA TGTGCCACTTCAGGGGGGCATAGCAATCAGCCCCAGCATTTT.

The rearrangement links TRBV5-1 to TRBJ2-1, with 13 bases that match TRBD2. CDR1 and CDR2 (germline): SGHRS, YFSETQ. The CDR3 is 15 residues long. V was pared by 10 bases and J by 8 bases, with 12 bases of the junction left unmatched. The DNA of the CDR3 is TGCGCCTCTAGAAGGAGACTAGCGGGAGGTTATGAGCAGTTCTTC. This sequence encodes CASRRRLAGGYEQFF.

The chain uses TRBV30 and TRBJ2-2; D ambiguous. Between the trimmed V and J ends, which lost 2 bases and 6 bases, there was a span of 7 bases. Germline CDR1 GTSNPN, CDR2 SVGIG (reference sequence). The CDR3 runs to 12 residues. CDR3 coding DNA: TGTGCCTGGAGTCCCTACGCCGGGGAGCTGTTTTTT. Its translation: CAWSPYAGELFF.

The chain recombines TRBV30 with TRBJ2-2, with TRBD2 matching over 10 bases. V shed 5 bases, J shed 2 bases, and the junction held 2 bases outside the gene matches. Per the germline V gene, CDR1 is GTSNPN and CDR2 is SVGIG (reference sequence). CDR3 length: 14 amino acids. This chain's CDR3 is CAWRTSGNTGELFF. In nucleotides, the CDR3 is TGTGCCTGGCGGACTAGCGGAAACACCGGGGAGCTGTTTTTT.